This T cell receptor beta chain was recovered during a study of blood T cell repertoires in COVID-19. Overall study context: In each case, the material was cDNA or gDNA derived from T cells, B-cell-depleted T cells, or PBMCs.

Source study methods: Nucleated cell counts were estimated from reference gene primer amplification. TCRdb's table, derived via immunoSEQ multiplex PCR, lists solely in-frame clones and lacks some. V and J calls and clone size are those listed in that table; D and trimming were worked out from the DNA. Among approximately 170,000 clones listed, around nine tenths were seen once. Trimming shortened V by 0 bases and J by 4 bases, and 7 bases separated the two germline ends. The length of the CDR3 is 14 residues. Germline V gene lookup returns CDR1 SGHDN and CDR2 FVKESK. The rearrangement links TRBV14 to TRBJ1-3, with D unresolved. The sequenced sample consisted of peripheral blood. This TCR was sampled from a man aged 18-30 years with active or convalescent COVID-19. For the CDR3, the DNA is TGTGCCAGCAGCCAAGACAGATTCGGAAACACCATATATTTT. Amino acid sequence: CASSQDRFGNTIYF.